Presented here are 14 T cell receptor beta chains from one specimen sequenced in a study of T cell responses to AZD1222 COVID-19 vaccine (dated by TCRdb to the early 2020s). Reading the label with the study, this specimen's time point is: baseline before first vaccination. The method behind the library was the immunoSEQ multiplex PCR assay. TCRdb holds this immuneACCESS table with in-frame rearrangements only. Some clones are missing; in checked studies, unresolved V genes explain under half, and the rest has no known cause. A total of roughly 120,000 clones appear in this sample, about 90% of them only once. The ten largest clones capture less than 6.5% of the sample. The sequenced sample was peripheral blood, obtained on day 0 of AZD1222 vaccination. All receptors come from an adult in good health.

This rearrangement joins TRBV6-6 to TRBJ1-1; TRBD1 might be the D (5 bases). This CDR3 has 12 amino acids. CDR1 is MNHNY, CDR2 SVGAGI, per germline (reference sequence). With 6 bases removed from V and 8 bases from J, the gap between germline ends came to 13 bases. DNA for the CDR3: TGTGCCAGCAGCTACGGGGGGAGCGAAGCTTTCTTT. It translates to CASSYGGSEAFF.

The chain joins TRBV5-6 to TRBJ2-3, with D maybe TRBD2 (6 bases). The germline V and J ends were trimmed by 4 bases and 5 bases, with 11 bases remaining between them. CDR3 length: 13 amino acids. Germline loops: CDR1 SGHDT, CDR2 YYEEEE. The CDR3: CASSQGTLDTQYF. CDR3 nucleotide sequence: TGTGCCAGCAGCCAAGGGACTCTAGATACGCAGTATTTT. Supplemented by reference TRBV5-6 and TRBJ2-3, the full variable domain reads DAGVTQSPTHLIKTRGQQVTLRCSPKSGHDTVSWYQQALGQGPQFIFQYYEEEERQRGNFPDRFSGHQFPNYSSELNVNALLLGDSALYLCASSQGTLDTQYFGPGTRLTVL.

V usage is TRBV6-1 and J usage is TRBJ2-3; 10 bases agree with TRBD2. V gave up 1 base and J gave up 7 bases; unmatched junction bases: 5. The CDR3 length is 15 residues. In germline, CDR1 is MNHNS, CDR2 SASEGT. The CDR3, as DNA: TGTGCCAGCAGTGAAGTAGCGGGAGGTTCTCATACGCAGTATTTT. Translation: CASSEVAGGSHTQYF.

This chain joins TRBV27 and TRBJ2-7; D uncertain. Trimming pared 3 bases from V and 2 bases from J, leaving 11 bases between. Germline CDR1 and CDR2: MNHEY and SMNVEV (reference sequence). This CDR3 region has 14 residues. This CDR3 is CASSFRAPTYEQYF. The CDR3 DNA sequence: TGTGCCAGCAGTTTTCGGGCGCCGACCTACGAGCAGTACTTC.

This clone appeared a single time. The CDR3 nucleotides read TGTGCCAGCAGTTTTACGGGACAGGGATTCAGTGGCTACACCTTC. Translated: CASSFTGQGFSGYTF. This chain connects TRBV27 to TRBJ1-2; 9 bases are a match to TRBD1. Trimming took 3 bases from V and 7 from J; bases not matched to a gene: 9. Germline V gives CDR1 MNHEY, CDR2 SMNVEV (reference sequence). The CDR3 extends over 15 amino acids.

The gene calls are TRBV6-6 and TRBJ1-1; D possibly corresponds to TRBD1 (6 bases). Trimming pared 9 bases from V and 0 bases from J, leaving 11 bases between. The length of the CDR3 is 13 residues. Looked up from germline, CDR1 is MNHNY and CDR2 is SVGAGI (reference sequence). This CDR3 reads CASWTAVNTEAFF. In nucleotides, the CDR3 is TGTGCCAGTTGGACAGCCGTGAACACTGAAGCTTTCTTT.

The V gene is TRBV4-2, the J gene TRBJ2-5; D is uncertain. The CDR3 sequence is 14 residues long. V dropped 2 bases and J dropped 4 bases, with 11 bases sitting between them. Germline lookup yields CDR1 LGHNA and CDR2 YNFKEQ. The CDR3 protein is CASSQTITLETQYF. The CDR3 bases are TGTGCCAGCAGCCAAACTATTACGTTAGAGACCCAGTACTTC.

This clone was observed once. This chain connects TRBV21-1 to TRBJ2-4; the table's D call, TRBD2, was not checked against the DNA. TRBV21-1 corresponds to a pseudogene. The CDR3 has 15 amino acids. For the CDR3, the DNA is TGTGCCAGCAGCACGAACTCGCTAGCCAAAAACATTCAGTACTTC. As protein: CASSTNSLAKNIQYF.

The chain employs TRBV10-3 and TRBJ1-2; D remains ambiguous. Trimming pared 3 bases from V and 3 bases from J, leaving 17 bases between. Germline V gives CDR1 ENHRY, CDR2 SYGVKD. This CDR3 region has 16 residues. CDR3 in amino acids: CAISDLSGVKYYGYTF. In DNA form, the CDR3 reads TGTGCCATCAGTGACCTGAGTGGGGTTAAGTACTATGGCTACACCTTC.

Notes on this clone: A junction end diverges from the germline sequence, so it may reflect a read error. The chain is built from TRBV28 and TRBJ1-2; possible D gene TRBD1, 5 bases. The CDR3 totals 10 residues. Germline CDR1 is MDHEN and CDR2 is SYDVKM. CDR3 DNA: TGTGCCAGCAGTTCTGGACAACCGCGATTC. Its protein product is CASSSGQPRF.

Comment on this clone: Other nucleotide sequences from this sample produce the same CDR3. This chain links TRBV12-3 or TRBV12-4 with TRBJ1-1, with no clear D. V shed 1 base and J shed 1 base, with 4 bases lying between them. This CDR3 has 13 amino acids. The CDR3 reads CASSLVGNTEAFF. CDR3 sequence (DNA): TGTGCCAGCAGTTTAGTAGGGAACACTGAAGCTTTCTTT.

The chain joins TRBV18 to TRBJ1-5; D may be TRBD1 (5 bases). The germline V gene encodes CDR1 KGHSH and CDR2 LQKENI. The length of the CDR3 is 16 residues. Trimming cost V 5 bases and J 3 bases, with 17 bases left between them. For the CDR3, the DNA is TGTGCCAGCTCATCCCGGCTGGGGCAGGCCAATCAGCCCCAGCATTTT. This gives the protein CASSSRLGQANQPQHF. Supplemented by reference TRBV18 and TRBJ1-5, the full variable domain reads NAGVMQNPRHLVRRRGQEARLRCSPMKGHSHVYWYRQLPEEGLKFMVYLQKENIIDESGMPKERFSAEFPKEGPSILRIQQVVRGDSAAYFCASSSRLGQANQPQHFGDGTRLSIL.

The J gene is TRBJ2-2, the V gene TRBV19; D is possibly TRBD1 or TRBD2 (6 bases each). This CDR3 comprises 13 residues. Trimming shortened V by 10 bases and J by 4 bases, and 13 bases separated the two germline ends. The germline gives CDR1 LNHDA, CDR2 SQIVND (reference sequence). In DNA form, the CDR3 reads TGTGCCATAAGGAAGGGGGGCACCGGGGAGCTGTTTTTT. Translation: CAIRKGGTGELFF. Supplemented by reference TRBV19 and TRBJ2-2, the full variable domain reads DGGITQSPKYLFRKEGQNVTLSCEQNLNHDAMYWYRQDPGQGLRLIYYSQIVNDFQKGDIAEGYSVSREKKESFPLTVTSAQKNPTAFYLCAIRKGGTGELFFGEGSRLTVL.

In its sample, this clone was seen once. This chain joins TRBV5-1 and TRBJ1-2; D unclear. V was shortened by 3 bases and J by 5 bases, with 14 bases between the two germline ends. CDR3 length equals 14 residues. Germline assignment: CDR1 SGHRS and CDR2 YFSETQ. For the CDR3, the DNA is TGCGCCAGCAGCTCCGGACCCGGTGGATATGGCTACACCTTC. This gives the protein CASSSGPGGYGYTF.